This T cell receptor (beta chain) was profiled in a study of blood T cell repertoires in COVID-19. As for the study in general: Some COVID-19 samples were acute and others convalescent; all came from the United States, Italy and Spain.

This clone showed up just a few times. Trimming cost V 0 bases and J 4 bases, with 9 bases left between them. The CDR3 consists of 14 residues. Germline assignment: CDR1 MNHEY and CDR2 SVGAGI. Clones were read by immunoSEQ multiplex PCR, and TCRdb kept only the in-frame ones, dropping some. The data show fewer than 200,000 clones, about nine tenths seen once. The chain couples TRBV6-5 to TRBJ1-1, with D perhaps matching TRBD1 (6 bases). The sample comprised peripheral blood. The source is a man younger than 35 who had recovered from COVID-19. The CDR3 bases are TGTGCCAGCAGTTACTCCAACAGGGTCACTGAAGCTTTCTTT. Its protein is CASSYSNRVTEAFF.